Each of the 3 T cell receptor beta chains below was sequenced from the same sample in a study of shared clonotypes between healthy human individuals. Measured with immunoSEQ multiplex PCR; TCRdb has only the in-frame clones, and not every one. Among about 120,000 clones, 55% to 70% were seen once, and the ten largest hold roughly 24%. Sequencing was carried out using memory CD8+ T cells sorted from blood. This sample's subset: CD45RO+ cells pooled with CCR7-negative TemRA cells. The receptors were gathered from a woman under 40 in good health.

In its sample, this clone was seen many times. The rearrangement joins TRBV6-4 to TRBJ1-1; tentative D call: TRBD1 (5 bases). Germline assignment: CDR1 MRHNA and CDR2 SNTAGT. Trimming removed 2 bases from V and 2 bases from J, with 6 bases in between. This CDR3 is built from 13 residues. The CDR3, as DNA: TGTGCCAGCAGTGACCGGGACAACACTGAAGCTTTCTTT. Translating gives CASSDRDNTEAFF.

The chain is built from TRBV4-2 and TRBJ2-5; 10 positions match TRBD2. The DNA end lines up better with TRBJ2-7; the J call may be wrong. CDR3 length: 16 amino acids. Germline-derived CDR1 and CDR2 are LGHNA and YNFKEQ. In nucleotides, the CDR3 is TGTGCCAGCAGCCCAGAACGGACTAGCGGTTCCCACGAGCAGTACTTC. This sequence encodes CASSPERTSGSHEQYF.

This rearrangement joins TRBV29-1 to TRBJ2-1, with TRBD2 identical over 8 bases. The CDR3 consists of 17 residues. V lost 4 bases, J lost 3 bases, and 14 bases stayed unmatched. Germline lookup yields CDR1 SQVTM and CDR2 ANQGSEA. The CDR3 sequence is CSVASFLREGSYNEQFF. CDR3 bases: TGCAGCGTTGCCTCTTTTCTTCGGGAGGGAAGCTACAATGAGCAGTTCTTC.